The text below deals with one T cell receptor (beta chain). As yet, its antigen is unknown. The data originate from a study of cytomegalovirus exposure and HLA in healthy donors. Study conclusions and caveats: Later analysis found that TCR beta chains associated with HLA were more clonally expanded than other, equally common chains. Previously analyzed data showed that most TCR beta V segments were productive at a frequency of about 87% or about 30%. A later analysis reportedly identified an Asian-associated ancestry cluster as carrying fewer N-insertions than the roughly 700-donor mean.

This PCR relied on a set of 60 Vbeta primers and 13 Jbeta primers. The data were produced by immunoSEQ multiplex PCR, yet TCRdb's version contains in-frame clones alone and is incomplete. The sample has more than 140,000 clones; roughly four fifths are singletons. V lost 5 bases to trimming and J lost 7 bases, with 8 bases between them. Germline values: CDR1 SEHNR, CDR2 FQNEAQ (reference sequence). This CDR3 has 11 amino acids. Input material: PBMCs. This TCR was recovered from a woman aged 40 to 49 in good health and CMV-seronegative. The chain links TRBV7-9 to TRBJ1-2; TRBD1 might be the D (5 bases). The CDR3 is CASSPDSGYTF. DNA of the CDR3: TGTGCCAGCAGCCCCGACAGTGGCTACACCTTC.